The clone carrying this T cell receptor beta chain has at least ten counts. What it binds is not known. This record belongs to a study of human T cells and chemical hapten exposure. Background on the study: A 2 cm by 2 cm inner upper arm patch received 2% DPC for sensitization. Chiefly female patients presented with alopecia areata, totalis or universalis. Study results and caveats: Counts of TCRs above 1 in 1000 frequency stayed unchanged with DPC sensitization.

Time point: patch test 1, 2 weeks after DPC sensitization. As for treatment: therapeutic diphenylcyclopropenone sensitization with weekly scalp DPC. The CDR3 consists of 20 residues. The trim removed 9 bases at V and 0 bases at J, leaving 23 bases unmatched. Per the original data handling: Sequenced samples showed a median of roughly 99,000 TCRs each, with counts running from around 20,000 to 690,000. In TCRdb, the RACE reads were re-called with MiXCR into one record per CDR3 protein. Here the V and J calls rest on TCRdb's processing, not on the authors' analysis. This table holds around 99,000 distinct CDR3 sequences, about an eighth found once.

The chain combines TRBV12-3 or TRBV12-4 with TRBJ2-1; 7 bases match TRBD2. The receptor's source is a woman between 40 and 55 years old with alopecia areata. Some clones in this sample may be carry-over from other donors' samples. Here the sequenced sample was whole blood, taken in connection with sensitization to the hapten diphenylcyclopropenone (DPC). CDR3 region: CARRGTADLILAPSYNEQFF. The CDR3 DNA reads TGTGCCAGGAGAGGGACGGCGGACCTTATACTAGCGCCCTCCTACAATGAGCAGTTCTTC.